Described below is a single TCR beta chain sequence and its context. Germline V CDR1 and CDR2: SGHTA, FQGNSA. The length of the CDR3 is 14 residues. The V end lost 7 bases, the J end lost 6 bases, and 18 bases lay between the germline ends. These data are taken from a study of patients and donors after allogeneic stem cell transplantation. TCRdb itself ran the RT-PCR reads through MiXCR, one entry per CDR3 protein. The data hold about 150,000 distinct CDR3 sequences, with approximately 24% observed a single time. The TCR sequence derives from a human donor who was either an allogeneic HSCT recipient or a stem cell or donor lymphocyte infusion donor (not recorded which). It is not recorded whose cells these are; they may come from a transplant donor. The sample taken for sequencing was blood, either unsorted or a sorted T cell fraction (not recorded which). The chain couples TRBV7-2 to TRBJ1-1; D gene ambiguous. The CDR3 reads CASTILRGGAEAFF. The CDR3 nucleotides read TGTGCCAGCACCATTCTTCGAGGAGGAGCTGAAGCTTTCTTT. The variable domain in full, completed from reference TRBV7-2 and TRBJ1-1, reads GAGVSQSPSNKVTEKGKDVELRCDPISGHTALYWYRQSLGQGLEFLIYFQGNSAPDKSGLPSDRFSAERTGGSVSTLTIQRTQQEDSAVYLCASTILRGGAEAFFGQGTRLTVV.